This T cell receptor (beta chain) was observed in a study of shared clonotypes between healthy human individuals. Naive CD8 populations comprised CD45RO-negative cells positively selected for CCR7, excluding terminally differentiated effector memory CD45RA+ cells. Donors included only healthy HIV-negative adults lacking recent acute infections or vaccinations. The method was immunoSEQ multiplex PCR; TCRdb's version includes in-frame clones alone and lacks a portion of them. This table has around 2,000,000 clones, approximately 95% appearing once. V was clipped by 4 bases and J by 6 bases, with 17 bases between them. This CDR3 is built from 14 residues. Germline V gene sequence: CDR1 SGHDT, CDR2 YYEEEE.

This TCR derives from a man between 18 and 35 years old in good health. This chain uses TRBV5-6 with TRBJ2-7; D is perhaps TRBD2 (6 bases). The specimen was naive CD8+ T cells sorted from blood. The CDR3 region is CASSPGTGSREQYF. The CDR3 nucleotides read TGTGCCAGCAGCCCAGGGACTGGGTCCCGCGAGCAGTACTTC. Full variable domain (rest looked up from reference TRBV5-6 and TRBJ2-7): DAGVTQSPTHLIKTRGQQVTLRCSPKSGHDTVSWYQQALGQGPQFIFQYYEEEERQRGNFPDRFSGHQFPNYSSELNVNALLLGDSALYLCASSPGTGSREQYFGPGTRLTVT.